This TCR beta chain was retrieved from a study of T-cell memory formation after mild COVID-19. Study results and caveats: Researchers report contracting CD4+ clones mostly in CM and EM, with CD8+ clones in EMRA. Contracting clones from day 15 to 85 showed balanced CD4/CD8; later expanders favored CD4+. There were some responding clones in pre-infection memory, which suggested that cross-reactive memory had joined. Specificity for SARS-CoV-2 was not confirmed among the second-wave clones peaking on day 37.

TCRdb fed the 5' RACE reads into MiXCR, producing one record per CDR3 protein. Among around 83,000 distinct CDR3 sequences listed, around 25% were seen once. Unmatched junction bases numbered 5, after V lost 4 bases and J lost 2 bases. The CDR3 is made up of 14 amino acids. Germline V CDR1 and CDR2: SGHVS, FNYEAQ. Turning to this clonotype: Antigen specificity is unknown.

The receptor was derived from a man aged 18-30 years who had mild COVID-19 (a few samples of this study predate the infection). Cell type and time point are not known. The sample taken for sequencing was PBMCs or a T cell subset sorted from them (not recorded which). This chain links TRBV7-6 with TRBJ2-7; 7 nucleotides agree with TRBD1. This chain's CDR3 is CASSSSDRAYEQYF. CDR3 sequence (DNA): TGTGCCAGCAGCTCGAGTGACAGGGCCTACGAGCAGTACTTC. The whole variable domain, remainder taken from reference TRBV7-6 and TRBJ2-7, is GAGVSQSPRYKVTKRGQDVALRCDPISGHVSLYWYRQALGQGPEFLTYFNYEAQQDKSGLPNDRFSAERPEGSISTLTIQRTEQRDSAMYRCASSSSDRAYEQYFGPGTRLTVT.